The clone carrying this TCR beta chain was detected only a few times. Antigen specificity is unknown. The germline gives CDR1 MGHRA, CDR2 YSYEKL. Losses at the gene ends were 0 bases for V and 6 bases for J; bases not matched to a gene: 12. The CDR3 is made up of 18 amino acids. This specimen belongs to a study of blood T cells in healthy people across ages. General study findings and limits: CMV status of donors was unknown, possibly confounding expanded clonotype changes. Reliance upon unsorted PBMCs precluded definitive naive versus antigen-experienced comparison.

The use of a sample-barcoded 5' primer and a J-beta primer mix characterized a second PCR of roughly 6 to 11 cycles. A 12-random-nucleotide template-switch adaptor tagged each cDNA molecule. TCRdb redid the calling of the 5' RACE reads with MiXCR, one entry per CDR3 protein. The sample carries about 620,000 distinct CDR3 sequences, over 40% recorded once. Isolated per sample were at least 6.5 million PBMCs. The chain carries TRBV4-1 and TRBJ2-3; 10 bases line up with TRBD2. The material sequenced was blood. The receptor's source is a woman over 75 in good health. The CDR3 region is CASSQDREAGGTLDTQYF. The CDR3 DNA reads as TGCGCCAGCAGCCAAGATCGTGAAGCGGGAGGGACTCTGGATACGCAGTATTTT.